This T cell receptor beta chain is from a study of T cells in Graves' hyperthyroidism and ophthalmopathy. Amplified TCR beta CDR3 regions came from RNA transcripts. The primer set for the first-round RT-PCR of the TCR CDR3 was HTBI. TCRdb used MiXCR to reprocess the multiplex PCR reads, holding one entry per CDR3 protein. The repertoire holds about 290,000 distinct CDR3 sequences, with 12% to 15% as singletons. This clonotype was seen many times. Its specificity is not known. Hyperthyroidism, newly diagnosed and lasting under 2 months, affected patients aged 18 to 65. Predating any ophthalmopathy symptoms, the blood sample was taken at first hyperthyroidism diagnosis. Findings and caveats of the study: Most clonotypes expanded in the thyroid (above 0.001) were also present in blood.

The clonotype was recovered from a woman between 45 and 60 years old with Graves' hyperthyroidism that later progressed to Graves' ophthalmopathy. The specimen was blood.

CDR3 loop: CAWNSDRVRAMNTEAFF. CDR3 coding DNA: TGTGCCTGGAACTCCGACAGGGTGCGAGCTATGAACACTGAAGCTTTCTTT. This rearrangement joins TRBV30 to TRBJ1-1; 7 bases map to TRBD1. Germline values: CDR1 GTSNPN, CDR2 SVGIG (reference sequence). The CDR3 consists of 17 residues. V shed 4 bases, J shed 0 bases, and the junction held 14 bases outside the gene matches.